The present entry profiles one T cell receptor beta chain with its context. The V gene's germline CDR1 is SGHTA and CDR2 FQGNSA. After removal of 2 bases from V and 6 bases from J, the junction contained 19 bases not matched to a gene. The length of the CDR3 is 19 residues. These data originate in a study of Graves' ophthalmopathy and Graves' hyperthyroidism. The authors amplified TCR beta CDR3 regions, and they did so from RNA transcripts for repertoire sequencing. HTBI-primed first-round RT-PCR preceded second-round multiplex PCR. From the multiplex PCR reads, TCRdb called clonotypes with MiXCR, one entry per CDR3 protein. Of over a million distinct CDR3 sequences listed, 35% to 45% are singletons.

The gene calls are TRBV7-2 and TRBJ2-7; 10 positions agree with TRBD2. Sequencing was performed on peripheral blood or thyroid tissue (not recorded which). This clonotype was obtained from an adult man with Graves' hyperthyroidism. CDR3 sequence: CASSLRRERGGTPGFEQYF. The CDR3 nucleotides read TGTGCCAGCAGCTTACGCCGGGAGCGGGGGGGGACACCGGGGTTCGAGCAGTACTTC.